Listed here are 8 T cell receptor beta chains from one sample, sequenced in a study of blood T cell repertoires in COVID-19. The repertoire was sequenced with immunoSEQ multiplex PCR; TCRdb's copy has only in-frame clones and lacks some. The repertoire holds some 130,000 clones, approximately 90% seen once, with under 4.5% in the top ten. Sequencing was performed on peripheral blood. These receptors came from a man aged 60-69 years with COVID-19, enrolled during active disease.

J is TRBJ1-6 and V is TRBV2; TRBD1 matches 9 bases. This CDR3 has 16 residues. V was pared by 6 bases and J by 3 bases, with 6 bases of the junction left unmatched. Germline V gene sequence: CDR1 SNHLY, CDR2 FYNNEI. CDR3 DNA: TGTGCCAGCAGAACCCTGGGACAGGGCTATAATTCACCCCTCCACTTT. Translating it yields CASRTLGQGYNSPLHF.

This clone was detected only a few times. The chain uses TRBV6-4 and TRBJ2-5; 8 bases fit TRBD1. This CDR3 has 13 residues. The germline CDR1 and CDR2 sequences are MRHNA and SNTAGT. Trimming cost V 3 bases and J 6 bases; bases outside gene matches: 3. The CDR3 sequence: CASSEDRGQTQYF. CDR3 nucleotides: TGTGCCAGCAGTGAAGACAGGGGACAGACCCAGTACTTC.

DNA for the CDR3: TGCAGCGTTGAATGGGGGATCGGGCAGGGGCTTCTCACAGATACGCAGTATTTT. Protein sequence: CSVEWGIGQGLLTDTQYF. The rearrangement joins TRBV29-1 to TRBJ2-3; D might be TRBD1 (6 bases). The CDR3 has 18 residues. The V gene's germline CDR1 is SQVTM and CDR2 ANQGSEA. Trimming shortened V by 2 bases and J by 2 bases, and 23 bases separated the two germline ends.

This clone was picked up one time. The chain carries TRBV7-2 and TRBJ1-2; TRBD1 matches at 9 bases. This CDR3 contains 13 residues. Germline V CDR1 and CDR2: SGHTA, FQGNSA. V lost 4 bases and J lost 8; bases outside the gene matches: 5. CDR3 region: CASSYGTGTGYTF. In DNA form, the CDR3 reads TGTGCCAGCAGCTACGGGACAGGGACCGGCTACACCTTC. Based on the CDR3 plus reference TRBV7-2 and TRBJ1-2, the full variable domain is GAGVSQSPSNKVTEKGKDVELRCDPISGHTALYWYRQSLGQGLEFLIYFQGNSAPDKSGLPSDRFSAERTGGSVSTLTIQRTQQEDSAVYLCASSYGTGTGYTFGSGTRLTVV.

V gene TRBV7-3 combines with J gene TRBJ2-1; 12 bases align to TRBD1. V lost 4 bases, J lost 3 bases, and 4 bases stayed unmatched. The CDR3 consists of 16 residues. CDR1 SGHTA and CDR2 FQGTGA come from the germline V gene. The CDR3 coding sequence is TGTGCCAGCAGCTCAGGGACAGGGGGCTTCTACAATGAGCAGTTCTTC. Protein sequence: CASSSGTGGFYNEQFF.

The chain employs TRBV6-5 and TRBJ1-6; weak D call: TRBD1 (5 bases). Looked up from germline, CDR1 is MNHEY and CDR2 is SVGAGI. This CDR3 has 14 amino acids. The V end was cut by 6 bases, the J end by 4 bases, with 10 bases between. The DNA for the CDR3 is TGTGCCAGCAGCGCGGGACCGTATAATTCACCCCTCCACTTT. Translating gives CASSAGPYNSPLHF.

V and J are TRBV12-3 or TRBV12-4 and TRBJ2-3; D is possibly TRBD2 (5 bases). V was shortened by 5 bases and J by 3 bases, with 6 bases between the two germline ends. The CDR3 has 12 residues. CDR3 loop: CASSRGTDTQYF. The CDR3 coding sequence is TGTGCCAGCAGTCGCGGGACAGATACGCAGTATTTT.

This sequence joins TRBV12-3 or TRBV12-4 and TRBJ1-1; the match to TRBD1 covers 7 bases. The CDR3 runs to 13 residues. The J segment lost 8 bases and the V segment lost 6 bases, leaving 9 bases of the junction unmatched. The CDR3 sequence: CASSFHGTDEAFF. The CDR3 nucleotides read TGTGCCAGCAGCTTCCACGGGACAGACGAAGCTTTCTTT.